This T cell receptor (beta chain) was observed in a study of response to subunit inactivated influenza vaccine. Broader study findings: With each seasonal influenza vaccination, the authors suggested, few new T cells are recruited.

This clonotype was detected only a few times. Its specificity is not known. TCRdb fed the RT-PCR reads into MiXCR, producing one record per CDR3 protein. The sample consists of approximately 250,000 distinct CDR3 sequences, 10% to 15% of them appearing once. The material sequenced was non-naive T cells sorted from PBMCs, taken roughly 2 weeks before vaccination. This receptor was identified in a man between 45 and 60 years old who received an inactivated influenza vaccine.

The CDR3 sequence: CASSPGTSGGNTDTQYF. CDR3 nucleotide sequence: TGTGCCAGCAGTCCAGGGACTAGCGGGGGGAACACAGATACGCAGTATTTT. The V and J genes are TRBV12-3 or TRBV12-4 and TRBJ2-3, with TRBD2 matching over 15 bases. The CDR3 extends over 17 amino acids. The V segment lost 5 bases and the J segment 2 bases; nucleotides outside the gene matches: 5.